Sequencing of this TCR beta chain was carried out in a study of T cells in Graves' hyperthyroidism and ophthalmopathy. Findings and limits, study-wide: Ophthalmopathy cases were set apart from stable hyperthyroidism by a 13 V-J model. Most thyroid clonotypes with frequency above 0.001 were detected in blood.

The authors obtained PBMCs from 9 to 10 ml of fresh peripheral blood. There are many counts of this clonotype. The antigen is not known. Using RNA transcripts as the source, TCR beta CDR3 regions were amplified. RT-PCR in the first round (using the HTBI primer set) targeted the TCR CDR3. One entry per CDR3 protein results from TCRdb running MiXCR on the multiplex PCR reads. The data show hundreds of thousands of distinct CDR3 sequences, roughly 20% seen once. The specimen sequenced was blood. This clonotype originated in a young man with Graves' ophthalmopathy.

This CDR3 is CASSLGSAYEQYF. CDR3 in DNA: TGTGCCAGCAGCTTAGGTTCCGCCTACGAGCAGTACTTC. V gene TRBV7-9 combines with J gene TRBJ2-7; no clear D gene. Trimming removed 1 base at V and 2 bases at J, with 6 bases between. CDR1 is SEHNR and CDR2 is FQNEAQ in the germline V gene (reference sequence). The CDR3 totals 13 residues.